The 8 T cell receptor beta chains presented below share a single source sample, sequenced in a study of blood T cell repertoires in COVID-19. The table came from immunoSEQ multiplex PCR; TCRdb's copy has only in-frame clones and leaves some out. The table records around 150,000 clones, about 76% of them present only once. The sequencing sample was made of peripheral blood. These receptors came from a woman aged 55-75 years with active or convalescent COVID-19.

Here the CDR3 DNA reads TGTGCCAGCAGTTCGGGACTAGCGGGAGGTGTTTCTGGGGCCAACGTCCTGACTTTC. As protein: CASSSGLAGGVSGANVLTF. The V call is TRBV6-2 or TRBV6-3, the J call TRBJ2-6; 15 bases are a match to TRBD2. The CDR3 has 19 amino acids. CDR1 and CDR2 (germline): MNHEY, SVGEGT. V dropped 4 bases and J dropped 1; count of bases not matched to a gene: 5.

The rearrangement uses TRBV27 and TRBJ2-7, with TRBD2 as a possible D gene (5 bases). This CDR3 is 15 amino acids long. Trimming cost V 5 bases and J 0 bases, with 14 bases left between them. CDR1 and CDR2 from the germline V gene are MNHEY and SMNVEV (reference sequence). In DNA, the CDR3 is TGTGCCAGCAGTCCTAGCCTCCAAAACTCCTACGAGCAGTACGTC. As protein: CASSPSLQNSYEQYV.

The chain is built from TRBV9 and TRBJ2-5; 7 nucleotides align to TRBD1. With V trimmed by 4 bases and J by 4 bases, 13 bases remained unmatched. Germline assignment: CDR1 SGDLS and CDR2 YYNGEE. The CDR3 is made up of 16 amino acids. CDR3: CASSPRDREISETQYF. For the CDR3, the DNA is TGTGCCAGCAGCCCAAGGGACAGAGAAATTTCAGAGACCCAGTACTTC.

The V gene is TRBV6-2 or TRBV6-3, the J gene TRBJ2-7, with 12 bases matching TRBD2. The CDR3 totals 16 residues. The V and J ends lost 6 bases and 2 bases, in that order; junction bases with no gene match: 8. CDR1 is MNHEY and CDR2 is SVGEGT in the germline V gene. In nucleotides, the CDR3 is TGTGCCAGCAGCTCTCTAGCGGGAGGGAGGACCTACGAGCAGTACTTC. The encoded protein is CASSSLAGGRTYEQYF.

The V gene is TRBV10-3, the J gene TRBJ2-2, with 7 bases fitting TRBD1. CDR1 and CDR2 (germline): ENHRY, SYGVKD. This CDR3 region has 14 residues. The ends lost 6 bases at V and 4 bases at J; junction bases unmatched: 5. DNA of the CDR3: TGTGCCATCAGACTGGGACAGACCACCGGGGAGCTGTTTTTT. This encodes CAIRLGQTTGELFF.

The chain is built from TRBV29-1 and TRBJ2-2, with TRBD2 matching over 7 bases. CDR3 length equals 13 residues. The trim removed 5 bases at V and 2 bases at J, leaving 2 bases unmatched. Germline V CDR1 and CDR2: SQVTM, ANQGSEA. CDR3 in DNA: TGCAGCGTTAGCGGGATCAACACCGGGGAGCTGTTTTTT. It codes for CSVSGINTGELFF.

The chain employs TRBV30 and TRBJ1-4, with 8 bases fitting TRBD1. Unmatched junction bases numbered 7, after V lost 2 bases and J lost 8 bases. CDR1 GTSNPN and CDR2 SVGIG come from the germline V gene (reference sequence). The CDR3 length is 14 residues. CDR3 sequence reads: CAWSLQGGQEKLFF. CDR3 DNA sequence: TGTGCCTGGAGTCTACAGGGGGGACAAGAAAAACTGTTTTTT.

V is TRBV10-3 and J is TRBJ1-1, with 10 bases fitting TRBD1. With V trimmed by 10 bases and J by 2 bases, 13 bases remained unmatched. Germline loops: CDR1 ENHRY, CDR2 SYGVKD. CDR3 length: 16 amino acids. The CDR3 DNA is TGTGCCACCATCCCCGGGGACAGGGGCGGTAACACTGAAGCTTTCTTT. Amino acid sequence: CATIPGDRGGNTEAFF.